Sequencing of this T cell receptor (beta chain) was carried out in a study of response to subunit inactivated influenza vaccine. Overall study results and limits: There was a suggestion from the authors that each seasonal influenza vaccination recruits few new T cells.

This clonotype has just a few counts. Antigen unknown. Trimming removed 6 bases from V and 9 bases from J; junction bases left unmatched: 16. Germline CDR1 is DFQATT and CDR2 is SNEGSKA (reference sequence). The CDR3 sequence is 15 residues long. In TCRdb, the RT-PCR reads were re-called with MiXCR into one record per CDR3 protein. The table shows over 450,000 distinct CDR3 sequences, with roughly 13% occurring only once. The sequenced sample was PBMCs from blood, obtained around seven weeks after vaccination. The gene calls are TRBV20-1 and TRBJ2-1; 8 positions match TRBD2. The sequence was collected from a man aged 45-60 years who received an inactivated influenza vaccine. The CDR3 DNA reads TGCAGTGCCCCAGGGACTAGTTGGGCCACGGGTGAGCAGTTCTTC. Translating it yields CSAPGTSWATGEQFF.